These 5 T cell receptor beta chains came from one sample sequenced in a study of cytotoxic CD8 clonotypes in ibrutinib-treated CLL. The method was immunoSEQ multiplex PCR; TCRdb's version includes in-frame clones alone and lacks a portion of them. The repertoire consists of about 160,000 clones, with around 84% occurring once and the leading ten covering roughly 1.9%. The sample consisted of PBMCs, taken after 12 months of ibrutinib treatment. The receptors come from a human donor with chronic lymphocytic leukemia.

This clone showed up just a few times. The rearrangement uses TRBV2 and TRBJ1-3, with D unresolved. Between the trimmed V and J ends, which lost 6 bases and 4 bases, there was a span of 7 bases. CDR3 size: 12 residues. Looked up from germline, CDR1 is SNHLY and CDR2 is FYNNEI. The CDR3 sequence: CASRSDGNTIYF. Here the CDR3 DNA reads TGTGCCAGCAGGTCGGACGGAAACACCATATATTTT.

The gene calls are TRBV28 and TRBJ2-7, with TRBD2 matching 13 bases. The CDR3 covers 16 residues. J lost 2 bases, V lost 6 bases, and 7 bases had no gene match. In germline, CDR1 is MDHEN, CDR2 SYDVKM. CDR3 loop: CASSPGTSGDPYEQYF. The CDR3 bases are TGTGCCAGCAGCCCAGGGACTAGCGGGGACCCCTACGAGCAGTACTTC. The full variable domain, rest sourced from reference TRBV28 and TRBJ2-7, is DVKVTQSSRYLVKRTGEKVFLECVQDMDHENMFWYRQDPGLGLRLIYFSYDVKMKEKGDIPEGYSVSREKKERFSLILESASTNQTSMYLCASSPGTSGDPYEQYFGPGTRLTVT.

This clone turned up a few times. The chain has TRBV25-1 and TRBJ1-2; perhaps TRBD1 as D (5 bases). Germline CDR1 MGHDK, CDR2 SYGVNS. Trimming cost V 8 bases and J 2 bases, with 12 bases left between them. The CDR3 extends over 13 amino acids. The DNA of the CDR3 is TGTGCCAGCGGACCGGGACTAAACTATGGCTACACCTTC. This gives the protein CASGPGLNYGYTF.

The rearrangement joins TRBV25-1 to TRBJ2-1; the D gene is possibly TRBD2 (5 bases). CDR3 length equals 11 residues. The V gene lost 9 bases and the J gene lost 7 bases, with 10 bases spanning the gap. Per germline, CDR1 MGHDK and CDR2 SYGVNS. CDR3 nucleotides: TGTGCCAGTGCGGGCCGGAATGAGCAGTTCTTC. It encodes CASAGRNEQFF. Full variable domain (remainder filled in from reference TRBV25-1 and TRBJ2-1): EADIYQTPRYLVIGTGKKITLECSQTMGHDKMYWYQQDPGMELHLIHYSYGVNSTEKGDLSSESTVSRIRTEHFPLTLESARPSHTSQYLCASAGRNEQFFGPGTRLTVL.

This clone was detected a few times. The J gene is TRBJ1-5, the V gene TRBV2; D remains ambiguous. Trimming took off 8 bases at V and 3 bases at J, with 8 bases between the two ends. Per the germline V gene, CDR1 is SNHLY and CDR2 is FYNNEI. The CDR3 length is 12 residues. CDR3 in DNA: TGTGCCAGCGGGCAGCCCAATCAGCCCCAGCATTTT. Translation gives CASGQPNQPQHF.